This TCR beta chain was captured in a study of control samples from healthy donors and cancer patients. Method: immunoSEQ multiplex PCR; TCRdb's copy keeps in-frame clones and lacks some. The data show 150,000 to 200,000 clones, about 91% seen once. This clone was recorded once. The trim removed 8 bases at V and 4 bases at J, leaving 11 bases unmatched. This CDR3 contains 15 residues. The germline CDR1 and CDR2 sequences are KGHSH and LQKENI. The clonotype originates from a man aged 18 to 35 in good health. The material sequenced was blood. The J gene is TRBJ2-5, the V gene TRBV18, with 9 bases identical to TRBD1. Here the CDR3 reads CASLRSGTGRETQYF. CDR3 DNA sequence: TGTGCCAGCCTACGCTCCGGGACAGGGCGAGAGACCCAGTACTTC.